The following is a T cell receptor beta chain sequence with its context. Its antigen is not known. The protocol was immunoSEQ multiplex PCR, while the TCRdb copy is restricted to in-frame clones and leaves out a portion. Counted here are 750,000 to 1,000,000 clones, 80% to 95% occurring once; the ten biggest clones make up around 24%. The data are from a study of shared clonotypes between healthy human individuals. Across the study: Donor composition was two women and three men, aged 18 to 49.

Study-wide points: Generally, estimated richness proved larger in naive subsets than it did in memory subsets. Compared with clonotypes that all four donors shared, non-shared clonotypes had lower generation probabilities. Some naive CD4 clonotypes, 5% to 5.5%, turned up in common across several donors.

Cells designated naive CD8 were CD45RO-negative and were positively selected for CCR7, with terminally differentiated effector memory CD45RA+ cells excluded. Input material: naive CD8+ T cells sorted from blood. The sequence was obtained from a man younger than 40 in good health.

Here the CDR3 reads CASSLGDNNYGYTF. DNA of the CDR3: TGTGCCAGCAGCTTAGGGGATAATAACTATGGCTACACCTTC. The rearrangement links TRBV11-3 to TRBJ1-2; the D is unclear. CDR3 size: 14 residues. Germline values: CDR1 SGHNT, CDR2 YENEEA. V lost 1 base, J lost 1 base, and 7 bases lay in between.